These 13 T cell receptor beta chains were sequenced from one sample in a study of T cells in Graves' hyperthyroidism and ophthalmopathy. Amplified TCR beta CDR3 regions derived from RNA transcripts. The TCR CDR3 first-round RT-PCR relied on the HTBI primer set. Each CDR3 protein gets one entry after TCRdb re-called the multiplex PCR reads with MiXCR. The repertoire consists of about 560,000 distinct CDR3 sequences, with over 15% occurring once and the leading ten covering about 17%. The specimen sequenced was blood. The receptors originated from a woman between 18 and 30 years old with Graves' hyperthyroidism.

This chain uses TRBV2 with TRBJ1-2; D possibly corresponds to TRBD1 (5 bases). V lost 8 bases and J lost 0, with 13 bases in between. The CDR3 is 14 residues long. Germline V gene lookup returns CDR1 SNHLY and CDR2 FYNNEI. CDR3 in amino acids: CASVTTVPNYGYTF. The DNA for the CDR3 is TGTGCCAGCGTAACGACAGTGCCTAACTATGGCTACACCTTC.

The sample holds many counts of this clonotype. The gene calls are TRBV6-1 and TRBJ2-7; TRBD1 aligns across 7 bases. V dropped 6 bases and J dropped 4; count of bases not matched to a gene: 9. In germline, CDR1 is MNHNS, CDR2 SASEGT. The length of the CDR3 is 14 residues. The CDR3 sequence: CASSQGQDGYEQYF. For the CDR3, the DNA is TGTGCCAGCAGCCAAGGACAGGATGGGTACGAGCAGTACTTC.

There are a few counts of this clonotype. This chain joins TRBV12-3 or TRBV12-4 and TRBJ2-3; 9 positions agree with TRBD2. The V and J ends lost 6 bases and 1 base, in that order; junction bases with no gene match: 8. This CDR3 has 16 residues. In DNA, the CDR3 is TGTGCCAGCAGAATGACCGGGACTAGCCGCACAGATACGCAGTATTTT. Translation gives CASRMTGTSRTDTQYF.

This clonotype turned up a few times. The DNA of the CDR3 is TGCAGTGCTAGAGACCTTGACGGGGGGGCCAATGAGCAGTTCTTC. Translated: CSARDLDGGANEQFF. The rearrangement joins TRBV20-1 to TRBJ2-1, with 8 bases aligning to TRBD2. The CDR3 has 15 residues. The germline gives CDR1 DFQATT, CDR2 SNEGSKA (reference sequence). With 0 bases clipped from V and 6 bases from J, the junction kept 7 bases outside the gene matches.

The gene calls are TRBV6-5 and TRBJ2-3; D is uncertain. CDR1 is MNHEY and CDR2 is SVGAGI in the germline V gene. The CDR3 length is 13 residues. V lost 4 bases and J lost 4, with 9 bases in between. Here the CDR3 reads CASSSRQPDTQYF. CDR3 bases: TGTGCCAGCAGTTCCCGCCAGCCAGATACGCAGTATTTT.

This clonotype was counted at least ten times. CDR3: CASSTSGSTDTQYF. CDR3 nucleotides: TGTGCCAGCAGTACTAGCGGTAGCACAGATACGCAGTATTTT. The chain uses TRBV12-3 or TRBV12-4 and TRBJ2-3; 8 bases map to TRBD2. J was trimmed by 0 bases and V by 5 bases; bases with no gene match: 1. The CDR3 loop spans 14 amino acids.

About this clonotype itself: A much larger clone lies a single base off, so this may be a read error. V and J are TRBV12-3 or TRBV12-4 and TRBJ1-3; D is unresolved. Trimming cost V 6 bases and J 4 bases, with 7 bases left between them. This CDR3 spans 12 amino acids. In DNA, the CDR3 is TGTGCCAGCAGCATACAGGGAAACACCATATATTTT. Translation: CASSIQGNTIYF.

This chain joins TRBV20-1 and TRBJ1-5; D perhaps matches TRBD1 (5 bases). Germline CDR1 and CDR2: DFQATT and SNEGSKA (reference sequence). CDR3 length: 15 residues. V was pared by 1 base and J by 1 base, with 11 bases between. This CDR3 is CSARVGGMSNQPQHF. Written as DNA, the CDR3 is TGCAGTGCTAGAGTGGGGGGGATGAGCAATCAGCCCCAGCATTTT.

This clonotype was recorded many times. This chain uses TRBV5-1 with TRBJ1-1; D ambiguous. The CDR3 totals 17 residues. V was pared by 4 bases and J by 0 bases, with 19 bases between. The germline gives CDR1 SGHRS, CDR2 YFSETQ. CDR3 nucleotides: TGCGCCAGCAGCGCCACACCGGGAAACTATATGAACACTGAAGCTTTCTTT. Translating it yields CASSATPGNYMNTEAFF.

In its sample, this clonotype was seen many times. The V and J genes are TRBV7-6 and TRBJ2-7; maybe TRBD2 (6 bases). The CDR3 is made up of 15 amino acids. The germline gives CDR1 SGHVS, CDR2 FNYEAQ. V was clipped by 1 base and J by 5 bases, with 15 bases between them. The CDR3 sequence: CASSLGTQGGNEQYF. The CDR3 region has the DNA TGTGCCAGCAGCTTAGGGACTCAGGGAGGCAACGAGCAGTACTTC.

Regarding this clonotype: Given a much more abundant clone one base away, this may be a read error. The chain carries TRBV6-5 and TRBJ1-6; D is uncertain. The CDR3 sequence is 13 residues long. Germline assignment: CDR1 MNHEY and CDR2 SVGAGI. V was trimmed by 0 bases and J by 8 bases, leaving 5 bases between them. The CDR3 loop reads CASSYSVHSPLHF. The CDR3 region has the DNA TGTGCCAGCAGTTACTCTGTCCATTCACCCCTCCACTTT.

On this clonotype: A much larger clone differs by one base, so this may be a read error. The V gene is TRBV6-1, the J gene TRBJ1-2; D is perhaps TRBD1 (5 bases). From germline, CDR1 is MNHNS and CDR2 SASEGT. The CDR3 runs 12 residues. In DNA, the CDR3 is TGTGTCAGCAGTCCAGGGTACTATGGCTACACCTTC. Its protein product is CVSSPGYYGYTF.

This clonotype was found many times. The chain couples TRBV3-1 to TRBJ2-1; the match to TRBD2 covers 7 bases. There are 13 residues in the CDR3. The germline CDR1 and CDR2 sequences are LGHDT and YNNKEL (reference sequence). After removal of 0 bases from V and 10 bases from J, the junction contained 3 bases not matched to a gene. In nucleotides, the CDR3 is TGTGCCAGCAGCCAAGATTGGGGGGGGGAGCAGTTCTTC. Protein product: CASSQDWGGEQFF.